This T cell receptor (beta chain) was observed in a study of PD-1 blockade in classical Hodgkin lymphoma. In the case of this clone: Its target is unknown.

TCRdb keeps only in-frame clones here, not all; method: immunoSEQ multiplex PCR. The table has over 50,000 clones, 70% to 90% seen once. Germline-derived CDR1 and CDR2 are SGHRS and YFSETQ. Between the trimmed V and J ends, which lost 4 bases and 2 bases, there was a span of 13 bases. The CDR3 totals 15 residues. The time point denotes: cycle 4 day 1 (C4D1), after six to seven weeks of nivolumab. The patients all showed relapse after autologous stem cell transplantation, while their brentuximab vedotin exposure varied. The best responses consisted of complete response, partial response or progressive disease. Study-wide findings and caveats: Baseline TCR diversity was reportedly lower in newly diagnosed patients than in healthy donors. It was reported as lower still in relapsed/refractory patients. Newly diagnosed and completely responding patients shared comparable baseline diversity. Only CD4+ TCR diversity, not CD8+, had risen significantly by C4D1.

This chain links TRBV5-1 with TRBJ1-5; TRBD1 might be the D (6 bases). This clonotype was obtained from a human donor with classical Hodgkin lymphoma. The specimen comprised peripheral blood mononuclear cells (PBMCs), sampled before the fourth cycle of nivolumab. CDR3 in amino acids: CASSSTGSRNQPQHF. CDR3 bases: TGCGCCAGCAGCAGCACAGGGAGCCGCAATCAGCCCCAGCATTTT.